This record concerns one TCR beta chain sequence. CDR3 size: 13 residues. Unmatched junction bases numbered 3, after V lost 4 bases and J lost 4 bases. Germline V lookup: CDR1 SGHRS, CDR2 YFSETQ. TCR beta chains were sequenced at survey level with immunoSEQ. Libraries were prepared by immunoSEQ multiplex PCR; TCRdb keeps only in-frame clonotypes and omits some of them. The data show about 68,000 clones, about 94% seen once. The chain recombines TRBV5-1 with TRBJ2-7; 9 nucleotides line up with TRBD1. The receptor comes from a man aged 35 to 55 with rheumatoid arthritis. The sequenced sample consisted of PBMCs. The CDR3 DNA reads TGCGCCAGCAGCATACAGGGGGCATACGAGCAGTACTTC. Its protein is CASSIQGAYEQYF.